This T cell receptor beta chain originates from a study of tumor and adjacent non-tumor tissue in lung cancer. As for the study in general: Patients comprised about a dozen adenocarcinoma, a couple of squamous cell carcinoma and 1 small cell lung cancer. The patients, roughly eleven men and about 5 women, were about 30 to 76 with stage I to III disease.

Germline V CDR1 and CDR2: MNHNS, SASEGT. CDR3 length equals 14 residues. The library came from three nested PCR rounds adapted from ARM-PCR protocols. TCRdb called the multiplex PCR reads again in MiXCR, with one record for every CDR3 protein. The table includes 200,000 to 250,000 distinct CDR3 sequences, roughly 70% detected once. The count of this clonotype is one. As yet, its antigen is unknown. A junction end diverges from the germline sequence, so it may reflect a read error. Study-wide points: Normal lung showed higher cumulative top 100 clone frequency than tumor.

RNA was extracted from bulk tissue without any cell sorting. The rearrangement joins TRBV6-1 to TRBJ1-5; maybe TRBD1 (5 bases). The receptor was isolated from a man aged 55 to 70 with non-small cell lung cancer. The sequenced material came from lung tumor tissue. CDR3 in DNA: TGTGCCAGTAGTGTTAGGGGAGCGGGCCTGCCCCAGCATTTT. It codes for CASSVRGAGLPQHF.